Detailed here is one T cell receptor (beta chain). The target antigen is unknown. This entry belongs to a study of Ad26.COV2.S vaccination and SARS-CoV-2 variants. Study-level background: The study gave Ad26.COV2.S intramuscularly, once or twice 56 days apart.

V trimming: 4 bases; J trimming: 4 bases; junction bases outside the gene matches: 13. The CDR3 totals 16 residues. Germline V CDR1 and CDR2: SGHDT, YYEEEE. Treatment specified: around 19 received Ad26.COV2.S at low or high dose, single or two shots; a few received placebo; per-sample allocation not given. All samples were drawn on day 63, counting from the first vaccine or placebo injection. At a Boston site, the person donating was an adult of 18-55 years. Sequenced by immunoSEQ multiplex PCR; TCRdb stores in-frame clones only, minus some. This sample yields a few hundred thousand clones, of which 80% to 90% are seen a single time; about 3.4% belongs to the top ten. General study points: Following vaccination, spike-specific CD8+ and CD4+ T cell responses reportedly exhibited substantial breadth.

This receptor was identified in a person between 18 and 59 years old who received the Ad26.COV2.S COVID-19 vaccine or a placebo. This specimen was peripheral blood, taken in a trial of Ad26.COV2.S vaccine versus placebo. The chain carries TRBV5-6 and TRBJ1-2; 7 nucleotides match TRBD1. CDR3 amino acids: CASSQRTGARGYGYTF. DNA of the CDR3: TGTGCCAGCAGCCAACGAACAGGGGCAAGGGGCTATGGCTACACCTTC.